The 32 T cell receptor beta chains given below trace back to one sample, sequenced in a study of T cell repertoires in cytomegalovirus infection. One entry per CDR3 protein results from TCRdb running MiXCR on the reads. The profile shows fewer than 1,000,000 distinct CDR3 sequences, approximately 31% of them singletons. Their target antigens are unknown. Source: cultured CD8+ T cells from PBMCs, taken from culture after CMV antigen stimulation. The receptors were gathered from a human donor in good health (CMV status not recorded). Some clones in this sample may be carry-over from other donors' samples.

The chain employs TRBV6-8 and TRBJ1-1; possibly TRBD1 for D (5 bases). Trimming shortened V by 8 bases and J by 3 bases, and 16 bases separated the two germline ends. The CDR3 is 14 residues long. Looked up from germline, CDR1 is MNHGY and CDR2 is SAAAGT. This CDR3 is CASGKIGGHTEAFF. The CDR3, as DNA: TGTGCCAGCGGCAAAATCGGGGGTCACACTGAAGCTTTCTTT.

As concerns this clonotype: Being one base from a much bigger clone, this may be a read error. This chain joins TRBV7-2 and TRBJ2-6; D ambiguous. The germline CDR1 and CDR2 sequences are SGHTA and FQGNSA. The CDR3 contains 12 residues. CDR3 DNA: TGTGCCAGTCCGTCTGCGGCCAACGTCCTGGCTTTC. It is translated as CASPSAANVLAF.

This clonotype showed up just a few times. The CDR3 loop reads CASSLSLDTANEKLFF. The CDR3 DNA follows: TGTGCCAGCAGCTTAAGCCTGGACACCGCTAATGAAAAACTGTTTTTT. This chain links TRBV7-9 with TRBJ1-4; D might be TRBD1 (5 bases). The CDR3 has 16 amino acids. Trimming cost V 2 bases and J 3 bases, with 13 bases left between them. Germline V CDR1 and CDR2: SEHNR, FQNEAQ (reference sequence). Using reference TRBV7-9 and TRBJ1-4 for the parts outside the CDR3, the full variable domain is DTGVSQNPRHKITKRGQNVTFRCDPISEHNRLYWYRQTLGQGPEFLTYFQNEAQLEKSRLLSDRFSAERPKGSFSTLEIQRTEQGDSAMYLCASSLSLDTANEKLFFGSGTQLSVL.

This chain links TRBV6-2 or TRBV6-3 with TRBJ2-7; D may be TRBD1 (6 bases). The CDR3 is made up of 14 amino acids. Trimming shortened V by 0 bases and J by 3 bases, and 9 bases separated the two germline ends. Germline V gene sequence: CDR1 MNHEY, CDR2 SVGEGT. CDR3 DNA sequence: TGTGCCAGCAGTTACTCGGGGGCCAACTACGAGCAGTACGTC. Translation: CASSYSGANYEQYV.

This clonotype was recorded a few times. V is TRBV6-2 or TRBV6-3 and J is TRBJ2-7, with D unresolved. CDR1 MNHEY and CDR2 SVGEGT come from the germline V gene. There are 12 residues in the CDR3. The V end lost 2 bases, the J end lost 6 bases, and 8 bases lay between the germline ends. CDR3 in DNA: TGTGCCAGCAGTTACGGGTGGATCGAGCAGTACTTC. It specifies CASSYGWIEQYF.

This clonotype appeared a few times. The chain couples TRBV6-5 to TRBJ2-7, with 7 bases that match TRBD1. CDR3 length: 13 amino acids. V trimming: 6 bases; J trimming: 0 bases; junction bases outside the gene matches: 2. Germline V gene data show CDR1 as MNHEY and CDR2 as SVGAGI. CDR3: CASRQGSSYEQYV. The CDR3 region has the DNA TGTGCCAGCAGACAGGGGAGCTCCTACGAGCAGTACGTC.

As to this clonotype: A read error is likely, as this CDR3 ends without the conserved phenylalanine or tryptophan. The V gene is TRBV4-1, the J gene TRBJ1-1; maybe TRBD1 (5 bases). The CDR3 totals 16 residues. From germline, CDR1 is MGHRA and CDR2 YSYEKL. With 0 bases removed from V and 1 base from J, the gap between germline ends came to 12 bases. CDR3 sequence reads: CASSQDRIGTNTEAFL. Written as DNA, the CDR3 is TGCGCCAGCAGCCAAGATAGAATAGGGACGAACACTGAAGCTTTCCTT.

This rearrangement joins TRBV14 to TRBJ1-4; D is undetermined. The CDR3 is 17 residues long. Germline assignment: CDR1 SGHDN and CDR2 FVKESK. V lost 2 bases, J lost 1 base, and 14 bases lay in between. The CDR3 coding sequence is TGTGCCAGCAGCCAATACCTGGACCGCCGAACTAATGAAAAACTGTTTTTT. This codes for CASSQYLDRRTNEKLFF.

This clonotype showed up just a few times. V and J are TRBV20-1 and TRBJ2-2; D is perhaps TRBD2 (6 bases). Germline V lookup: CDR1 DFQATT, CDR2 SNEGSKA (reference sequence). Trimming removed 2 bases at V and 3 bases at J, with 7 bases between. The CDR3 runs to 13 residues. Here the CDR3 reads CSARSSDTGELFF. The CDR3 coding sequence is TGCAGTGCTAGATCTAGCGACACCGGGGAGCTGTTTTTT.

The rearrangement links TRBV4-3 to TRBJ1-4; D remains ambiguous. In germline, CDR1 is LGHNA, CDR2 YSLEER. V dropped 0 bases and J dropped 5 bases, with 10 bases sitting between them. The CDR3 covers 15 residues. This CDR3 is CASSQDLTRNEKLFF. CDR3 coding DNA: TGCGCCAGCAGCCAAGATTTGACAAGAAATGAAAAACTGTTTTTT.

This clonotype was recorded many times. The rearrangement joins TRBV7-8 to TRBJ2-2; 14 nucleotides agree with TRBD2. This CDR3 spans 17 amino acids. Germline loops: CDR1 SGHVS, CDR2 FQNEAQ. The ends lost 7 bases at V and 2 bases at J; junction bases unmatched: 6. In nucleotides, the CDR3 is TGTGCCAGCACCTGGACTAGCGGGGGGCAAAACACCGGGGAGCTGTTTTTT. Protein: CASTWTSGGQNTGELFF.

The table lists this clonotype with a few counts. The chain has TRBV7-9 and TRBJ2-3, with D tentatively TRBD1 (6 bases). Trimming stripped 5 bases from V and 0 bases from J, with 15 bases between. The CDR3 is made up of 16 amino acids. Per the germline V gene, CDR1 is SEHNR and CDR2 is FQNEAQ (reference sequence). Here the CDR3 reads CASSGVGATSTDTQYF. Written as DNA, the CDR3 is TGTGCCAGCAGCGGAGTGGGGGCGACTAGCACAGATACGCAGTATTTT.

Written as DNA, the CDR3 is TGTGCCAGCAGTTACTCCCTAAACCGGGACAACAATGAGCAGTTCTTC. Translating gives CASSYSLNRDNNEQFF. The chain couples TRBV6-6 to TRBJ2-1, with D tentatively TRBD1 (6 bases). The germline V gene has CDR1 MNHNY and CDR2 SVGAGI (reference sequence). The ends were cut back, 0 bases at V and 5 bases at J, with 14 bases in the middle. The CDR3 has 16 amino acids.

The CDR3 DNA follows: TGTGCCAGCAGTGATTACTCAGAGTTAGACATTCAGTACTTC. Protein: CASSDYSELDIQYF. V usage is TRBV2 and J usage is TRBJ2-4; D is ambiguous. Germline V gives CDR1 SNHLY, CDR2 FYNNEI. The CDR3 length is 14 residues. Trimming took off 3 bases at V and 8 bases at J, with 14 bases between the two ends. The variable domain in full, completed from reference TRBV2 and TRBJ2-4, reads EPEVTQTPSHQVTQMGQEVILRCVPISNHLYFYWYRQILGQKVEFLVSFYNNEISEKSEIFDDQFSVERPDGSNFTLKIRSTKLEDSAMYFCASSDYSELDIQYFGAGTRLSVL.

This clonotype appeared a few times. CDR3 loop: CASTPTGTEAFF. In nucleotides, the CDR3 is TGTGCCAGCACTCCAACGGGTACTGAAGCTTTCTTT. This chain joins TRBV7-9 and TRBJ1-1; the D is unclear. Trimming took 7 bases from V and 5 from J, leaving 11 bases between them. CDR3 length: 12 residues. Germline CDR1 SEHNR, CDR2 FQNEAQ (reference sequence).

The sample holds a few counts of this clonotype. V gene TRBV2 combines with J gene TRBJ1-2, with D possibly TRBD1 on 6 matching bases. Trimming pared 4 bases from V and 7 bases from J, leaving 10 bases between. Germline-derived CDR1 and CDR2 are SNHLY and FYNNEI. The CDR3 consists of 12 residues. CDR3: CASSGTVVGYTF. Written as DNA, the CDR3 is TGTGCCAGCAGTGGGACAGTAGTTGGCTACACCTTC.

The chain carries TRBV19 and TRBJ2-2, with 11 nucleotides matching TRBD1. V was pared by 3 bases and J by 5 bases, with 5 bases of the junction left unmatched. This CDR3 is 16 amino acids long. Germline CDR1 and CDR2: LNHDA and SQIVND (reference sequence). CDR3 sequence reads: CASSIPGQGDTGELFF. Here the CDR3 DNA reads TGTGCCAGTAGTATCCCGGGACAGGGGGATACCGGGGAGCTGTTTTTT.

In this sample, this clonotype turned up many times. The chain links TRBV7-2 to TRBJ2-3; the D is unclear. From germline, CDR1 is SGHTA and CDR2 FQGNSA. V lost 8 bases to trimming and J lost 0 bases, with 12 bases between them. There are 14 residues in the CDR3. CDR3 sequence: CASVLGSSTDTQYF. The CDR3 nucleotides are TGTGCCAGCGTCTTAGGGTCTAGCACAGATACGCAGTATTTT.

This clonotype has more than one count but fewer than ten. The junction departs from germline at one end; a sequencing error may be responsible. The J gene is TRBJ2-2, the V gene TRBV3-1, with D unresolved. The CDR3 loop spans 14 amino acids. Germline values: CDR1 LGHDT, CDR2 YNNKEL (reference sequence). In DNA form, the CDR3 reads TGTGCCAGCAGCGAAAAAACGAAAACCGGGGAGCTGTTTTTT. This gives the protein CASSEKTKTGELFF.

This clonotype was detected ten times or more. The J gene is TRBJ2-2, the V gene TRBV7-8; TRBD1 matches 11 bases. V trimming: 5 bases; J trimming: 6 bases; junction bases outside the gene matches: 2. Germline-derived CDR1 and CDR2 are SGHVS and FQNEAQ. The CDR3 loop spans 14 amino acids. The CDR3 loop is CASSKGQGAGELFF. The CDR3 DNA reads as TGTGCCAGCAGCAAGGGACAGGGGGCCGGGGAGCTGTTTTTT.

This clonotype was seen ten or more times. The V and J genes are TRBV12-3 or TRBV12-4 and TRBJ2-5; 8 bases map to TRBD1. V dropped 10 bases and J dropped 3; count of bases not matched to a gene: 4. The CDR3 spans 12 residues. This CDR3 is CAIAQGEETQYF. The CDR3, as DNA: TGTGCCATAGCACAGGGGGAAGAGACCCAGTACTTC.

This clonotype was seen a handful of times. This chain joins TRBV20-1 and TRBJ1-2, with TRBD1 matching 7 bases. V shed 3 bases and J 2 bases; nucleotides not matched to a gene: 3. Per the germline V gene, CDR1 is DFQATT and CDR2 is SNEGSKA (reference sequence). The CDR3 extends over 13 amino acids. Here the CDR3 DNA reads TGCAGTGCTAGCGGGACAGCGAACTATGGCTACACCTTC. It is translated as CSASGTANYGYTF.

This clonotype was seen many times. This chain joins TRBV7-6 and TRBJ2-3, with D uncertain. V dropped 5 bases and J dropped 0 bases, with 9 bases sitting between them. The germline CDR1 and CDR2 sequences are SGHVS and FNYEAQ. The CDR3 runs to 14 residues. The CDR3 DNA reads as TGTGCCAGCAGCCCTCAATTTAGCACAGATACGCAGTATTTT. It codes for CASSPQFSTDTQYF.

This clonotype was counted between two and nine times. The CDR3 DNA is TGCGCCAGCTGTTCGGGACTAGCGGGGGAATACCAAGAGACCCAGTACTTC. This codes for CASCSGLAGEYQETQYF. This chain uses TRBV5-1 with TRBJ2-5; 14 positions match TRBD2. The germline CDR1 and CDR2 sequences are SGHRS and YFSETQ. V lost 7 bases and J lost 0; bases outside the gene matches: 8. The CDR3 spans 17 residues. The full variable domain, with the rest looked up from reference TRBV5-1 and TRBJ2-5, is KAGVTQTPRYLIKTRGQQVTLSCSPISGHRSVSWYQQTPGQGLQFLFEYFSETQRNKGNFPGRFSGRQFSNSRSEMNVSTLELGDSALYLCASCSGLAGEYQETQYFGPGTRLLVL.

This clonotype has just a few counts. This chain connects TRBV7-9 to TRBJ1-2; D gene ambiguous. The CDR3 length is 16 residues. The germline CDR1 and CDR2 sequences are SEHNR and FQNEAQ (reference sequence). V lost 0 bases, J lost 1 base, and 12 bases lay in between. As DNA, the CDR3 is TGTGCCAGCAGCTTAGCGCAAAGCCGTATTAACTATGGCTACACCTTC. This gives the protein CASSLAQSRINYGYTF.

This clonotype was counted only a few times. The chain couples TRBV7-8 to TRBJ2-1; D may be TRBD1 (5 bases). Trimming left V 0 bases short and J 4 bases short, with 16 bases between. CDR1 is SGHVS and CDR2 is FQNEAQ in the germline V gene. The CDR3 runs to 17 residues. CDR3 DNA sequence: TGTGCCAGCAGCTTAGCGGTTTCAGGGTATCGGTACAATGAGCAGTTCTTC. Residues: CASSLAVSGYRYNEQFF.

The chain recombines TRBV24-1 with TRBJ1-5, with D maybe TRBD1 (5 bases). CDR1 is KGHDR, CDR2 SFDVKD, per germline. CDR3 length: 13 amino acids. V lost 10 bases and J lost 6, with 15 bases in between. CDR3 in DNA: TGTGCCACGCAGGGTTTACCAGGTCAGCCCCAGCATTTT. This translates into CATQGLPGQPQHF.

A few counts support this clonotype. The V and J genes are TRBV28 and TRBJ2-5; D is possibly TRBD1 (6 bases). Trimming left V 6 bases short and J 1 base short, with 12 bases between. The CDR3 loop spans 14 amino acids. Germline CDR1 MDHEN, CDR2 SYDVKM. CDR3 DNA sequence: TGTGCCAGCAGCCATACAGGGCTCCAAGAGACCCAGTACTTC. Encoded protein: CASSHTGLQETQYF.

This clonotype showed up many times. The chain carries TRBV28 and TRBJ1-5, with D uncertain. Germline V CDR1 and CDR2: MDHEN, SYDVKM. The CDR3 length is 12 residues. Trimming pared 3 bases from V and 5 bases from J, leaving 5 bases between. CDR3 loop: CASSLFHQPQHF. The DNA for the CDR3 is TGTGCCAGCAGTTTGTTTCATCAGCCCCAGCATTTT.

The gene calls are TRBV19 and TRBJ1-6, with 11 bases aligning to TRBD1. The germline gives CDR1 LNHDA, CDR2 SQIVND (reference sequence). V shed 7 bases, J shed 4 bases, and the junction held 9 bases outside the gene matches. This CDR3 has 17 residues. The CDR3 coding sequence is TGTGCCAGTACTCGCCGGGACAGGGGGGAATATAATTCACCCCTCCACTTT. Its translation is CASTRRDRGEYNSPLHF.

A remark on this clonotype: An end of the junction differs from the germline gene, which may be a read error. J is TRBJ1-6 and V is TRBV11-1; weak D call: TRBD1 (5 bases). There are 16 residues in the CDR3. Germline loops: CDR1 SGHAT, CDR2 FQDESV (reference sequence). The CDR3 DNA reads TGTGCCAGCAGCTTCGGAGGGACCTCCTATAATTCACCCATCCACTTT. It yields the protein CASSFGGTSYNSPIHF.

This clonotype turned up a few times. The chain links TRBV4-1 to TRBJ2-3; 8 bases are a match to TRBD2. With V trimmed by 1 base and J by 5 bases, 8 bases remained unmatched. The CDR3 length is 16 residues. CDR1 MGHRA and CDR2 YSYEKL come from the germline V gene. In DNA form, the CDR3 reads TGCGCCAGCAGCCAAGTTTCCCGGGGGGGCCAAGATACGCAGTATTTT. Its protein is CASSQVSRGGQDTQYF.